This TCR beta chain was retrieved from a study of blood T cell repertoires in COVID-19. Libraries were prepared by immunoSEQ multiplex PCR; TCRdb keeps only in-frame clonotypes and omits some of them. Here the sample spans 250,000 or so clones, 80% to 90% being singletons. V was shortened by 7 bases and J by 0 bases, with 5 bases between the two germline ends. The CDR3 is made up of 12 amino acids. Specimen: peripheral blood. The chain is built from TRBV12-3 or TRBV12-4 and TRBJ2-3; D gene uncertain. The origin of this receptor is a woman aged 40 to 50 who had recovered from COVID-19. CDR3 DNA: TGTGCCAGCACCATGAGCACAGATACGCAGTATTTT. This translates into CASTMSTDTQYF.